The rows below give T cell receptor beta chains drawn from one sample of a study of CD8+ T cells in alopecia areata. The table came from immunoSEQ multiplex PCR; TCRdb's copy has only in-frame clones and leaves some out. The data show some 180,000 clones, with 63% seen just once and about 1.7% held by the top ten. The input for sequencing was CD4+ T cells sorted from blood, taken at week 0. The receptors derive from a human donor with alopecia areata. Each CDR3 is given with its conserved first and last residue. The D gene is left open where the match is weak. The size entry is marked missing in some rows and otherwise reads once, few, many or a size class.

TRBV4-1	.	.	TRBJ2-2	CASSQVGTITGELFF	TGCGCCAGCAGCCAAGTGGGGACCATTACCGGGGAGCTGTTTTTT
TRBV29-1	.	.	TRBJ2-5	CSVGSMYQETQYF	TGCAGCGTTGGCAGCATGTACCAAGAGACCCAGTACTTC
TRBV5-6	.	.	TRBJ1-1	CASIRAGIISEAFF	TGTGCCAGCATAAGGGCGGGCATTATTTCTGAAGCTTTCTTT
TRBV14	.	.	TRBJ2-2	CASSQDYHYTGELFF	TGTGCCAGCAGCCAAGATTACCATTATACCGGGGAGCTGTTTTTT
TRBV5-1	TRBD1	.	TRBJ1-1	CASSQGAMNTEAFF	TGCGCCAGCAGCCAGGGGGCCATGAACACTGAAGCTTTCTTT
TRBV7-3	TRBD2	.	TRBJ2-1	CASSIAGAYNEQFF	TGTGCCAGCAGCATAGCGGGGGCCTACAATGAGCAGTTCTTC
TRBV2	TRBD1	once	TRBJ2-3	CASSEEGTGGRTDTQYF	TGTGCCAGCAGTGAAGAAGGTACAGGGGGTCGTACAGATACGCAGTATTTT
TRBV29-1	TRBD1	.	TRBJ2-1	CSVEEPGTGMEFF	TGCAGCGTTGAAGAGCCCGGGACAGGGATGGAATTCTTC
TRBV13	.	.	TRBJ2-3	CASSLQADTQYF	TGTGCCAGCAGCTTACAGGCGGATACGCAGTATTTT
TRBV30	.	.	TRBJ1-2	CAWGKGAVGDGYTF	TGTGCCTGGGGCAAAGGGGCGGTGGGGGATGGCTACACCTTC
TRBV9	TRBD2	few	TRBJ2-3	CASSVVSGADTQYF	TGTGCCAGCAGCGTAGTAAGCGGGGCGGATACGCAGTATTTT
TRBV7-9	.	.	TRBJ2-2	CASSLAEYGELFF	TGTGCCAGCAGCTTGGCAGAATACGGGGAGCTGTTTTTT
TRBV5-1	.	.	TRBJ2-1	CASSLAASHNEQFF	TGCGCCAGCAGCTTGGCTGCCTCCCACAATGAGCAGTTCTTC
TRBV11-2	.	.	TRBJ1-2	CASSLEGPSYGYTF	TGTGCCAGCAGCTTAGAGGGTCCAAGCTATGGCTACACCTTC
TRBV5-1	TRBD1	few	TRBJ2-7	CASSLLGQSAYEQYF	TGCGCCAGCAGCTTGCTGGGACAGAGTGCCTACGAGCAGTACTTC
TRBV29-1	.	.	TRBJ2-2	CSVGGRATGELFF	TGCAGCGTTGGCGGCAGGGCGACCGGGGAGCTGTTTTTT
TRBV6-1	.	.	TRBJ2-1	CASSVQSIKAEQFF	TGTGCCAGCAGTGTGCAGAGTATCAAGGCTGAGCAGTTCTTC
TRBV19	.	.	TRBJ1-2	CASSIGQEGWIYGYTF	TGTGCCAGTAGTATAGGTCAAGAGGGATGGATCTATGGCTACACCTTC
TRBV29-1	.	.	TRBJ1-5	CSVEDGQPQHF	TGCAGCGTTGAAGATGGCCAGCCCCAGCATTTT
TRBV6-5	.	few	TRBJ1-2	CASSYDGTTSYGYTF	TGTGCCAGCAGTTACGACGGGACCACCTCCTATGGCTACACCTTC
TRBV29-1	.	.	TRBJ2-5	CSGRSGAGETQYF	TGCAGCGGCCGTTCCGGGGCCGGCGAGACCCAGTACTTC
TRBV29-1	.	.	TRBJ2-3	CSVEQGTDTQYF	TGCAGCGTTGAACAGGGAACAGATACGCAGTATTTT
TRBV14	.	.	TRBJ2-2	CASSEFNTGELFF	TGTGCCAGCAGTGAATTTAACACCGGGGAGCTGTTTTTT
TRBV11-1	.	.	TRBJ1-1	CASSPTAMNTEAFF	TGTGCCAGCAGCCCTACAGCTATGAACACTGAAGCTTTCTTT
TRBV7-9	.	many	TRBJ2-3	CASSLGTGRSGDTQYF	TGTGCCAGCAGCTTAGGAACGGGGAGATCCGGGGATACGCAGTATTTT
TRBV19	.	.	TRBJ1-2	CASSMVGGGYTF	TGTGCCAGTAGTATGGTCGGGGGCGGCTACACCTTC
TRBV27	.	few	TRBJ2-7	CASSLTTTTSYEQYF	TGTGCCAGCAGTTTGACCACGACTACCAGCTACGAGCAGTACTTC
TRBV7-3	.	.	TRBJ2-6	CASSLSTSRSGANVLTF	TGTGCCAGCAGCTTAAGCACTAGCAGATCTGGGGCCAACGTCCTGACTTTC
TRBV5-6	TRBD2	.	TRBJ2-5	CASSFRTAGGPAQYF	TGTGCCAGCAGCTTTCGAACAGCGGGGGGGCCGGCCCAGTACTTC
TRBV29-1	TRBD2	.	TRBJ2-3	CSVEGLSRGKTSTDTQYF	TGCAGCGTTGAAGGACTCTCGCGGGGGAAAACTAGCACAGATACGCAGTATTTT
TRBV7-9	.	few	TRBJ1-1	CATSGTEAFF	TGTGCCACCTCGGGCACTGAAGCTTTCTTT
TRBV11-1	TRBD2	.	TRBJ2-7	CASSSIAGKAYEQYF	TGTGCCAGCAGCTCCATAGCGGGTAAAGCCTACGAGCAGTACTTC
TRBV7-2	.	.	TRBJ1-2	CASSLDAGDYGYTF	TGTGCCAGCAGCTTAGATGCGGGAGACTATGGCTACACCTTC
TRBV30	TRBD1	.	TRBJ2-1	CAWRSQGADNEQFF	TGTGCCTGGAGATCACAGGGGGCCGACAATGAGCAGTTCTTC
TRBV30	.	once	TRBJ1-5	CAWSDISNQPQHF	TGTGCCTGGAGCGACATTAGCAATCAGCCCCAGCATTTT
TRBV6-6	TRBD1	.	TRBJ1-6	CASSQMTGYSPLHF	TGTGCCAGCAGTCAGATGACAGGGTACTCACCCCTCCACTTT
TRBV2	.	.	TRBJ1-1	CASSVRVLNTEAFF	TGTGCCAGCAGTGTGAGGGTCCTGAACACTGAAGCTTTCTTT
TRBV15	TRBD1	once	TRBJ1-1	CATSRRGQGEAFF	TGTGCCACCAGCAGACGTGGACAGGGTGAAGCTTTCTTT
TRBV27	.	.	TRBJ2-1	CASSLSLSVGSLFF	TGTGCCAGCAGTTTATCATTATCGGTGGGCTCTTTGTTCTTC
TRBV29-1	.	.	TRBJ1-1	CSVQSGGNTEAFF	TGCAGCGTTCAATCCGGCGGGAACACTGAAGCTTTCTTT
TRBV9	.	.	TRBJ2-5	CASSVYGWETQYF	TGTGCCAGCAGCGTATACGGGTGGGAGACCCAGTACTTC
TRBV30	.	few	TRBJ1-1	CAWSVGTEAFF	TGTGCCTGGAGTGTTGGGACTGAAGCTTTCTTT
TRBV5-4	TRBD1	few	TRBJ1-5	CASSLGTGEDQPQHF	TGTGCCAGCAGCTTAGGCACAGGGGAAGATCAGCCCCAGCATTTT
TRBV30	.	once	TRBJ1-2	CAWSVGQLYGYTF	TGTGCCTGGAGTGTTGGTCAGCTCTATGGCTACACCTTC
TRBV27	TRBD1	.	TRBJ1-1	CASSLQGAGTEAFF	TGTGCCAGCAGTCTCCAGGGGGCAGGGACTGAAGCTTTCTTT
TRBV29-1	.	few	TRBJ2-7	CSVETYDISYEQYF	TGCAGCGTTGAAACCTACGACATTTCCTACGAGCAGTACTTC
TRBV4-3	TRBD2	.	TRBJ2-3	CASSQRGGLDTQYF	TGCGCCAGCAGCCAACGGGGGGGCCTAGATACGCAGTATTTT
TRBV29-1	.	.	TRBJ1-1	CSVAFSRVDGSTEAFF	TGCAGCGTTGCGTTTTCGCGTGTGGACGGGAGCACTGAAGCTTTCTTT
TRBV10-3	.	.	TRBJ2-1	CASSYGSYNEQFF	TGTGCCAGCAGTTACGGGTCCTACAATGAGCAGTTCTTC
TRBV19	TRBD1	.	TRBJ1-2	CASSIPQGDYGYTF	TGTGCCAGTAGTATCCCACAGGGGGACTATGGCTACACCTTC
TRBV9	TRBD1	.	TRBJ1-1	CASSVDYLGAGGTEAFF	TGTGCCAGCAGCGTAGACTATTTGGGTGCAGGGGGCACTGAAGCTTTCTTT